A selection of T cell receptor beta chains follows, all from one sample in a study of shared clonotypes between healthy human individuals. Generated by immunoSEQ multiplex PCR, the TCRdb table keeps only in-frame clones and is missing some. Among roughly 2.5 million clones listed, around nine tenths were seen once. Specimen: naive CD4+ T cells sorted from blood. These receptors originate from a man aged 18 to 29 in good health. Each CDR3 is given with its conserved first and last residue. A D gene is named only where the DNA matches it firmly. Part of the rows lack a size; the others show once, few, many or a class for expanded clones.

V: TRBV18
size: NA
J: TRBJ1-1
D: NA
DNA: TGTGCCAGCTCACGAGGGGCGGACACTGAAGCTTTCTTT
CDR3: CASSRGADTEAFF

V: TRBV7-2
size: NA
J: TRBJ2-3
D: TRBD2
DNA: TGTGCCAGCAGCTTAGTAGCGGGAGGGCCCGGCACAGATACGCAGTATTTT
CDR3: CASSLVAGGPGTDTQYF

V: TRBV29-1
size: NA
J: TRBJ2-7
D: NA
DNA: TGCAGCGTTGAAGACCCCTACGAGCAGTACTTC
CDR3: CSVEDPYEQYF

V: TRBV9
size: NA
J: TRBJ1-6
D: TRBD1
DNA: TGTGCCAGCAGCGTAGGCCGGGACAGTCAATCACCCCTCCACTTT
CDR3: CASSVGRDSQSPLHF

V: TRBV7-2
size: once
J: TRBJ1-1
D: NA
DNA: TGTGCCAGCAGCCCTTATTCGGCCGAAGCTTTCTTT
CDR3: CASSPYSAEAFF

V: TRBV25-1
size: NA
J: TRBJ1-5
D: NA
DNA: TGTGCCAGCAGCGGGGGCGGGGGCAATCAGCCCCAGCATTTT
CDR3: CASSGGGGNQPQHF

V: TRBV6-6
size: NA
J: TRBJ1-1
D: NA
DNA: TGTGCCAGCAGTTACAAGAGTTCAGGGGCCGCCGGAGCTTTCTTT
CDR3: CASSYKSSGAAGAFF

V: TRBV9
size: NA
J: TRBJ2-2
D: NA
DNA: TGTGCCAGCAGCGTAGATAGTAGACCCAACACCGGGGAGCTGTTTTTT
CDR3: CASSVDSRPNTGELFF

V: TRBV19
size: NA
J: TRBJ1-1
D: NA
DNA: TGTGCCAGTAGTAGTGGGGACGTGAACACTGAAGCTTTCTTT
CDR3: CASSSGDVNTEAFF

V: TRBV7-9
size: NA
J: TRBJ1-4
D: TRBD1
DNA: TGTGCCAGCAGCTTTAGACAGGGGGAAGTTGAAAAACTGTTTTTT
CDR3: CASSFRQGEVEKLFF

V: TRBV5-1
size: NA
J: TRBJ2-7
D: TRBD1
DNA: TGCGCCAGCAGCTCATTCGGACTGCCAGGACAGGCGGTCTACGAGCAGTACTTC
CDR3: CASSSFGLPGQAVYEQYF

V: TRBV6-1
size: NA
J: TRBJ2-7
D: TRBD2
DNA: TGTGCCAGCAGCGACGGGGGGACCCTCTACGAGCAGTACTTC
CDR3: CASSDGGTLYEQYF

V: TRBV19
size: NA
J: TRBJ2-2
D: NA
DNA: TGTGCCAGTACCGTCCGCGGGAAGGGCACCGGGGAGCTGTTTTTT
CDR3: CASTVRGKGTGELFF

V: TRBV7-2
size: NA
J: TRBJ1-1
D: NA
DNA: TGTGCCAGCAGCTTACAGGGCCGGGCGGCTTTCTTT
CDR3: CASSLQGRAAFF

V: TRBV18
size: few
J: TRBJ1-5
D: TRBD1
DNA: TGTGCCAGCTCACCGCGTTCGGACAGGGTGGAGCATTTT
CDR3: CASSPRSDRVEHF

V: TRBV5-4
size: NA
J: TRBJ1-6
D: NA
DNA: TGTGCCAGCAGCGCGGGGGGCATGAATAATTCACCCCTCCACTTT
CDR3: CASSAGGMNNSPLHF

V: TRBV19
size: NA
J: TRBJ1-1
D: NA
DNA: TGTGCCAGTAGCCAAACGGGACAATTGGCAGCTTTCTTT
CDR3: CASSQTGQLAAFF

V: TRBV2
size: NA
J: TRBJ1-5
D: TRBD1
DNA: TGTGCCAGCAGTGAAGAGGGGGCGGTCGGTCAGCCCCAGCATTTT
CDR3: CASSEEGAVGQPQHF

V: TRBV10-3
size: NA
J: TRBJ2-3
D: TRBD2
DNA: TGTGCCATCAGTGAGTCGATTTTACTAGCGGGAGGGCCAGATACGCAGTATTTT
CDR3: CAISESILLAGGPDTQYF

V: TRBV5-1
size: NA
J: TRBJ1-1
D: TRBD1
DNA: TGCGCCAGCAGCCCTCCCCGGACAGGACAAGACACTGAAGCTTTCTTT
CDR3: CASSPPRTGQDTEAFF

V: TRBV18
size: NA
J: TRBJ1-1
D: NA
DNA: TGTGCCAGCTCACCCAGGCAGGGCCAGGGGAGCACTGAAGCTTTCTTT
CDR3: CASSPRQGQGSTEAFF

V: TRBV7-9
size: NA
J: TRBJ2-3
D: NA
DNA: TGTGCCAGCAGCGGACCGGGACTGGCAAGCACAGATACGCAGTATTTT
CDR3: CASSGPGLASTDTQYF

V: TRBV7-9
size: NA
J: TRBJ2-5
D: NA
DNA: TGTGCCAGCAGCTTAAAACAGGGATTAAAAGAGACCCAGTACTTC
CDR3: CASSLKQGLKETQYF

V: TRBV30
size: NA
J: TRBJ2-2
D: TRBD2
DNA: TGTGCCTGGAAGGAGCGGGGGGCCACGAACACCGGGGAGCTGTTTTTT
CDR3: CAWKERGATNTGELFF

V: TRBV21-1
size: NA
J: TRBJ2-5
D: NA
DNA: TGTGCCAGCAGCAAGGGTTGGGAGGGAGAGACCCAGTACTTC
CDR3: CASSKGWEGETQYF

V: TRBV2
size: NA
J: TRBJ1-1
D: NA
DNA: TGTGCCAGCAGTCCAAGGAGGAACACTGAAGCTTTCTTT
CDR3: CASSPRRNTEAFF

V: TRBV7-2
size: NA
J: TRBJ2-5
D: TRBD2
DNA: TGTGCCAGCAGCCGCTTAGGAATCGCTAGCGGGAGTCCTTTTGAGACCCAGTACTTC
CDR3: CASSRLGIASGSPFETQYF

V: TRBV7-2
size: NA
J: TRBJ2-1
D: NA
DNA: TGTGCCAGCAGCTTGGGCCCCGCCTACAATGAGCAGTTCTTC
CDR3: CASSLGPAYNEQFF

V: TRBV21-1
size: NA
J: TRBJ2-7
D: NA
DNA: TGTGCCAGCAGCGCCCGAGAGGTTGTCTACGAGCAGTACTTC
CDR3: CASSAREVVYEQYF

V: TRBV6-1
size: few
J: TRBJ1-5
D: TRBD1
DNA: TGTGCCAGCAATCCCAGGGGGGCGTCGAATCAGCCCCAGCATTTT
CDR3: CASNPRGASNQPQHF

V: TRBV5-1
size: NA
J: TRBJ2-3
D: NA
DNA: TGCGCCAGCCGCTCCGGGACCGCGGGAGATACGCAGTATTTT
CDR3: CASRSGTAGDTQYF

V: TRBV15
size: NA
J: TRBJ2-5
D: NA
DNA: TGTGCCACCAGCAGGACCCTAACCAGCCAAGAGACCCAGTACTTC
CDR3: CATSRTLTSQETQYF

V: TRBV6-1
size: NA
J: TRBJ2-3
D: NA
DNA: TGTGCCAGCAGTAAAATCACAGATACGCAGTATTTT
CDR3: CASSKITDTQYF

V: TRBV5-1
size: NA
J: TRBJ2-5
D: NA
DNA: TGCGCCAGCAGCTTGGCCGGGGCCCAAGAGACCCAGTACTTC
CDR3: CASSLAGAQETQYF

V: TRBV28
size: few
J: TRBJ1-1
D: NA
DNA: TGTGCCAGCAGTTTCAGGGGAACGGGCGTCACTGAAGCTTTCTTT
CDR3: CASSFRGTGVTEAFF

V: TRBV21-1
size: NA
J: TRBJ2-5
D: NA
DNA: TGTGCCAGCAGCAGCCGGGACAGCAATTCCGTCCAAGAGACCCAGTACTTC
CDR3: CASSSRDSNSVQETQYF

V: TRBV18
size: NA
J: TRBJ2-7
D: NA
DNA: TGTGCCAGCTCACCTACCAGGAGAGAAGTCTACGAGCAGTACTTC
CDR3: CASSPTRREVYEQYF

V: TRBV6-5
size: NA
J: TRBJ2-5
D: NA
DNA: TGTGCCAGCAGAGGGGAGGGGGCCGGGACCCAGTACTTC
CDR3: CASRGEGAGTQYF

V: TRBV7-9
size: NA
J: TRBJ2-5
D: NA
DNA: TGTGCCAGCAGCCTCTTAACCGGAGGGACCCAGTACTTC
CDR3: CASSLLTGGTQYF

V: TRBV5-8
size: NA
J: TRBJ1-2
D: NA
DNA: TGTGCCAGCAGCTTGTCTCAGACAACGGGAGGCTACACCTTC
CDR3: CASSLSQTTGGYTF

V: TRBV13
size: NA
J: TRBJ2-3
D: TRBD2
DNA: TGTGCCAGCAGCTTCGTTAGCGGGAGCACAGATACGCAGTATTTT
CDR3: CASSFVSGSTDTQYF

V: TRBV5-4
size: NA
J: TRBJ2-5
D: NA
DNA: TGTGCCAGCAGCTTGGCCCCGACTGTCCTGGAGACCCAGTACTTC
CDR3: CASSLAPTVLETQYF